Described below is a single T cell receptor beta chain sequence and its context. The antigen is not known. These data come from a study of cytomegalovirus exposure and HLA in healthy donors. Overall study: The approximately 110 validation repertoires, a later analysis reported, used the same platform as the roughly 610 first-cohort repertoires. Study conclusions and caveats: Confirmation was obtained in vitro that a few CMV-associated chains are specific for CMV antigens. Cytomegalovirus status was reportedly diagnosed by the classifier with high sensitivity and specificity.

TCRdb's table, derived via immunoSEQ multiplex PCR, lists solely in-frame clones and lacks some. The data hold a few hundred thousand clones, with roughly 90% observed a single time. The CDR3 consists of 14 residues. Germline values: CDR1 SGHKS, CDR2 YYEKEE (reference sequence). V lost 4 bases, J lost 6 bases, and 13 bases lay in between. The chain has TRBV5-5 and TRBJ1-4, with D unclear. The TCR was taken from a young woman in good health and CMV-seronegative. The sequencing input was PBMCs. The CDR3 reads CASSVIVGHEKLFF. The CDR3 DNA reads TGTGCCAGCAGCGTGATCGTGGGCCATGAAAAACTGTTTTTT.